This T cell receptor (beta chain) is drawn from a study of lymphopenia after photon versus proton radiotherapy. Whole-study results and caveats: After the lymphocyte nadir, photon-treated repertoires showed oligoclonal expansion, especially of CD8+ Temra cells. Larger post-nadir TCR diversity loss correlated inversely with survival in deceased patients. Under photons, naive T cells and diversity fell while effector/memory populations rose.

The CDR3 is 15 amino acids. V was pared by 6 bases and J by 7 bases, with 9 bases of the junction left unmatched. In germline, CDR1 is LNHDA, CDR2 SQIVND (reference sequence). The table came from immunoSEQ multiplex PCR; TCRdb's copy has only in-frame clones and leaves some out. The sample yields fewer than 35,000 clones, roughly nine tenths seen once. Worth noting for this clone: Its antigen is undetermined.

The sequencing here drew on peripheral blood, taken from a patient treated with photon-based radiotherapy. The origin of this receptor is a woman in her forties or fifties with pancreatic cancer. The V call is TRBV19, the J call TRBJ2-1; 10 bases are a match to TRBD1. CDR3 region: CASSKGQGSANEQFF. CDR3 nucleotide sequence: TGTGCCAGTAGCAAGGGACAGGGGTCGGCGAATGAGCAGTTCTTC.